This entry lists 27 T cell receptor beta chains sequenced from one sample in a study of shared clonotypes between healthy human individuals. CD8 cells classed as naive were CD45RO-negative and positively selected for CCR7, excluding terminally differentiated effector memory CD45RA+ cells. Measured with immunoSEQ multiplex PCR; TCRdb has only the in-frame clones, and not every one. Of about 2 million clones in the sample, just under 95% were seen once. The sample comprised naive CD8+ T cells sorted from blood. These receptors were taken from a man younger than 35 in good health.

This chain uses TRBV7-9 with TRBJ1-4; D might be TRBD1 (6 bases). Trimming took off 4 bases at V and 11 bases at J, with 17 bases between the two ends. Germline CDR1 is SEHNR and CDR2 is FQNEAQ (reference sequence). The CDR3 contains 14 residues. The CDR3: CASSSNRESGKLFF. CDR3 nucleotides: TGTGCCAGCAGCTCCAACAGGGAGTCTGGGAAACTGTTTTTT.

This clone was seen a single time. This chain joins TRBV7-9 and TRBJ2-5; tentative D call: TRBD2 (5 bases). The germline V and J ends were trimmed by 0 bases and 3 bases, with 8 bases remaining between them. Germline V gene lookup returns CDR1 SEHNR and CDR2 FQNEAQ (reference sequence). This CDR3 is built from 14 residues. This chain's CDR3 is CASSLADGEETQYF. The CDR3 DNA reads TGTGCCAGCAGCTTAGCGGACGGGGAAGAGACCCAGTACTTC.

The CDR3 reads CASIMWGGTDTQYF. CDR3 bases: TGTGCCAGCATTATGTGGGGGGGCACAGATACGCAGTATTTT. This chain connects TRBV2 to TRBJ2-3, with D possibly TRBD2 on 6 matching bases. Germline V lookup: CDR1 SNHLY, CDR2 FYNNEI. The CDR3 loop spans 14 amino acids. Trimming shortened V by 7 bases and J by 1 base, and 12 bases separated the two germline ends.

The chain has TRBV10-3 and TRBJ2-3; D remains ambiguous. Trimming pared 0 bases from V and 9 bases from J, leaving 10 bases between. CDR1 is ENHRY, CDR2 SYGVKD, per germline. This CDR3 comprises 13 residues. CDR3: CAISESREETQYF. The CDR3 DNA is TGTGCCATCAGTGAGTCGAGAGAGGAGACGCAGTATTTT.

The rearrangement links TRBV6-5 to TRBJ2-2; tentatively, D is TRBD1 (6 bases). The germline V gene encodes CDR1 MNHEY and CDR2 SVGAGI. V was shortened by 6 bases and J by 3 bases, with 14 bases between the two germline ends. The CDR3 spans 15 residues. For the CDR3, the DNA is TGTGCCAGCAGGCTCCGGGACAAGGACACCGGGGAGCTGTTTTTT. Translated: CASRLRDKDTGELFF.

This chain links TRBV28 with TRBJ2-1, with 8 bases matching TRBD1. The CDR3 length is 17 residues. In germline, CDR1 is MDHEN, CDR2 SYDVKM. After removal of 2 bases from V and 3 bases from J, the junction contained 9 bases not matched to a gene. CDR3 sequence reads: CASSLPSDREGYNEQFF. The CDR3 DNA reads TGTGCCAGCAGTTTACCCTCGGACAGGGAAGGCTACAATGAGCAGTTCTTC.

This clone appeared once. The chain is built from TRBV7-9 and TRBJ1-5; a weak D match, TRBD1 (6 bases). The CDR3 sequence is 14 residues long. V was pared by 5 bases and J by 5 bases, with 13 bases between. Germline CDR1 and CDR2: SEHNR and FQNEAQ (reference sequence). CDR3 loop: CASSTGQPDQPQHF. The CDR3 nucleotides are TGTGCCAGCAGCACAGGACAGCCCGATCAGCCCCAGCATTTT.

V usage is TRBV7-8 and J usage is TRBJ2-7; 8 bases map to TRBD2. Germline CDR1 is SGHVS and CDR2 is FQNEAQ. The V segment lost 4 bases and the J segment 4 bases; nucleotides outside the gene matches: 18. CDR3 size: 18 residues. The CDR3 loop is CASSSKGGGTREEYEQYF. The CDR3 region has the DNA TGTGCCAGCAGCTCTAAGGGGGGAGGGACTAGAGAGGAGTACGAGCAGTACTTC.

Notes on this clone: The junction and the germline gene differ at one end; a read error may be behind it. The sample holds other DNA sequences that translate to the same CDR3. V and J are TRBV9 and TRBJ1-2; TRBD1 aligns across 9 bases. Germline lookup yields CDR1 SGDLS and CDR2 YYNGEE. The CDR3 totals 13 residues. CDR3 in amino acids: CASSETGGYGYTF. The CDR3, as DNA: TGTGCCAGTAGCGAGACAGGGGGCTATGGCTACACCTTC.

The V call is TRBV7-2, the J call TRBJ2-3; 11 bases agree with TRBD2. CDR3 length: 17 residues. CDR1 is SGHTA and CDR2 is FQGNSA in the germline V gene. V trimming: 0 bases; J trimming: 5 bases; junction bases outside the gene matches: 7. The CDR3 coding sequence is TGTGCCAGCAGCTTAGCTGAACTAGCGGGAGTCGTAGATACGCAGTATTTT. Amino acids: CASSLAELAGVVDTQYF.

J is TRBJ1-2 and V is TRBV5-1; D not resolved. The germline V and J ends were trimmed by 1 base and 6 bases, with 10 bases remaining between them. The CDR3 runs to 13 residues. The V gene's germline CDR1 is SGHRS and CDR2 YFSETQ. CDR3 protein: CASSLSRTDGYTF. The CDR3 nucleotides read TGCGCCAGCAGCTTGAGCCGGACCGATGGCTACACCTTC.

The DNA for the CDR3 is TGTGCCAGCAGCCCCCAGGGGCTGTCCTACGAGCAGTACTTC. Its protein is CASSPQGLSYEQYF. The chain has TRBV9 and TRBJ2-7, with a tentative D call TRBD1 (6 bases). The V gene's germline CDR1 is SGDLS and CDR2 YYNGEE. The CDR3 length is 14 residues. V lost 4 bases to trimming and J lost 1 base, with 12 bases between them.

This clone is a singleton in its sample. The genes are TRBV29-1 and TRBJ2-4, with D perhaps TRBD2 (5 bases). Trimming removed 3 bases at V and 5 bases at J, with 29 bases between. The CDR3 covers 19 residues. CDR1 and CDR2 (germline): SQVTM, ANQGSEA. DNA for the CDR3: TGCAGCGTTGATGGGGTATTGTCTGGGGAGAGTCGTTCGGAAAACATTCAGTACTTC. Translating it yields CSVDGVLSGESRSENIQYF. Together with reference TRBV29-1 and TRBJ2-4, the CDR3 gives the full variable domain: SAVISQKPSRDICQRGTSLTIQCQVDSQVTMMFWYRQQPGQSLTLIATANQGSEATYESGFVIDKFPISRPNLTFSTLTVSNMSPEDSSIYLCSVDGVLSGESRSENIQYFGAGTRLSVL.

The genes are TRBV6-5 and TRBJ2-7, with D perhaps matching TRBD2 (5 bases). Germline CDR1 is MNHEY and CDR2 is SVGAGI. Trimming left V 0 bases short and J 6 bases short, with 18 bases between. The CDR3 runs to 16 residues. CDR3 nucleotides: TGTGCCAGCAGTTACTCGATTTACGGGGAAGACTCCGAGCAGTACTTC. Translating gives CASSYSIYGEDSEQYF.

The chain employs TRBV9 and TRBJ2-3, with 14 bases lining up with TRBD2. This CDR3 contains 16 residues. The V segment lost 3 bases and the J segment 4 bases; nucleotides outside the gene matches: 4. Germline V gene lookup returns CDR1 SGDLS and CDR2 YYNGEE. The CDR3 DNA is TGTGCCAGCAGCGGACTAGCGGGGGGGCTCGCAGATACGCAGTATTTT. It codes for CASSGLAGGLADTQYF.

This chain joins TRBV19 and TRBJ2-7; 9 nucleotides match TRBD1. Trimming removed 1 base from V and 6 bases from J; junction bases left unmatched: 7. Per the germline V gene, CDR1 is LNHDA and CDR2 is SQIVND (reference sequence). The CDR3 is 15 amino acids. In DNA form, the CDR3 reads TGTGCCAGTAGTATAGCATGGACAGGGGTCAGCGAGCAGTACTTC. This encodes CASSIAWTGVSEQYF.

This clone has a single count. The rearrangement uses TRBV7-9 and TRBJ2-2, with D maybe TRBD2 (6 bases). V shed 2 bases and J shed 2 bases, with 12 bases lying between them. From germline, CDR1 is SEHNR and CDR2 FQNEAQ (reference sequence). The CDR3 length is 16 residues. CDR3 in amino acids: CASSLRKAGNTGELFF. Here the CDR3 DNA reads TGTGCCAGCAGCTTACGGAAAGCGGGCAACACCGGGGAGCTGTTTTTT.

The gene calls are TRBV5-1 and TRBJ2-1; tentatively, D is TRBD1 (6 bases). Trimming removed 0 bases at V and 6 bases at J, with 10 bases between. This CDR3 comprises 14 residues. The germline gives CDR1 SGHRS, CDR2 YFSETQ. In DNA, the CDR3 is TGCGCCAGCAGCTTGGTACAGGGCAGCAATGAGCAGTTCTTC. This translates into CASSLVQGSNEQFF.

In this sample, this clone turned up once. The chain links TRBV5-4 to TRBJ1-1; no reliable D call. The CDR3 length is 12 residues. The germline V and J ends were trimmed by 4 bases and 6 bases, with 10 bases remaining between them. Germline V gene lookup returns CDR1 SGHNT and CDR2 YYREEE (reference sequence). Written as DNA, the CDR3 is TGTGCCAGCAGCAGGGAGGGCGCTGAAGCTTTCTTT. Translation: CASSREGAEAFF.

The chain joins TRBV18 to TRBJ1-1, with D possibly matching TRBD1 (5 bases). The ends were cut back, 0 bases at V and 3 bases at J, with 17 bases in the middle. The CDR3 sequence is 17 residues long. Looked up from germline, CDR1 is KGHSH and CDR2 is LQKENI. CDR3 nucleotides: TGTGCCAGCTCACCACCCGGGGCAGGAGTTAAGTACACTGAAGCTTTCTTT. This sequence encodes CASSPPGAGVKYTEAFF. Filled out from reference TRBV18 and TRBJ1-1, the complete variable domain reads NAGVMQNPRHLVRRRGQEARLRCSPMKGHSHVYWYRQLPEEGLKFMVYLQKENIIDESGMPKERFSAEFPKEGPSILRIQQVVRGDSAAYFCASSPPGAGVKYTEAFFGQGTRLTVV.

This chain uses TRBV4-2 with TRBJ1-4; no clear D. V was cut by 0 bases and J by 6 bases, with 5 bases left in between. In germline, CDR1 is LGHNA, CDR2 YNFKEQ. The CDR3 extends over 13 amino acids. Here the CDR3 DNA reads TGTGCCAGCAGCCAAGATCTCGATGAAAAACTGTTTTTT. Translation: CASSQDLDEKLFF.

Turning to this clone: The same CDR3 is also encoded by other DNA sequences in this sample. J is TRBJ2-7 and V is TRBV28; a weak D match, TRBD2 (5 bases). The V gene lost 2 bases and the J gene lost 4 bases, with 9 bases spanning the gap. The CDR3 spans 13 residues. Germline V lookup: CDR1 MDHEN, CDR2 SYDVKM. CDR3 region: CASSLGLTYEQYF. The CDR3 DNA reads TGTGCCAGCAGTTTAGGACTGACTTACGAGCAGTACTTC.

This clone was recorded only once. The chain employs TRBV12-5 and TRBJ2-5; 12 bases match TRBD1. CDR3 length equals 19 residues. Germline CDR1 reads LGHNT; CDR2 reads FRNRAP. J gave up 5 bases and V 0 bases, and 13 bases lay outside the gene matches. CDR3 amino acids: CASGLVRDRGRISSETQYF. CDR3 nucleotides: TGTGCTAGTGGTTTGGTAAGGGACAGGGGGCGAATTAGTTCCGAGACCCAGTACTTC.

The chain couples TRBV4-2 to TRBJ2-1; weak D call: TRBD2 (5 bases). CDR3 length: 14 residues. The V gene's germline CDR1 is LGHNA and CDR2 YNFKEQ. The germline V and J ends were trimmed by 0 bases and 6 bases, with 9 bases remaining between them. The CDR3 here is CASSQESGGNEQFF. CDR3 coding DNA: TGTGCCAGCAGCCAAGAGAGCGGTGGCAATGAGCAGTTCTTC.

This chain connects TRBV7-6 to TRBJ1-4; D is unclear. The CDR3 has 14 residues. Trimming shortened V by 1 base and J by 6 bases, and 9 bases separated the two germline ends. Germline-derived CDR1 and CDR2 are SGHVS and FNYEAQ. The CDR3 protein is CASSLDPGDEKLFF. The CDR3 DNA reads as TGTGCCAGCAGCTTAGATCCCGGTGATGAAAAACTGTTTTTT.

V and J are TRBV30 and TRBJ2-1; 9 nucleotides match TRBD2. The germline V gene encodes CDR1 GTSNPN and CDR2 SVGIG (reference sequence). The CDR3 runs 14 residues. Trimming at V came to 4 bases and at J to 9 bases, leaving 10 bases not matched to a gene. As DNA, the CDR3 is TGTGCCTGGACCACTGGGGCGGGAGGGGTTGAGCAGTTCTTC. Translation gives CAWTTGAGGVEQFF.

The chain employs TRBV5-4 and TRBJ1-6, with D possibly being TRBD1 (5 bases). V was cut by 3 bases and J by 7 bases, with 8 bases left in between. Per germline, CDR1 SGHNT and CDR2 YYREEE (reference sequence). CDR3 length: 13 amino acids. This CDR3 is CASSWDHNSPLHF. CDR3 in DNA: TGTGCCAGCAGCTGGGACCACAATTCACCCCTCCACTTT. Supplemented by reference TRBV5-4 and TRBJ1-6, the full variable domain reads ETGVTQSPTHLIKTRGQQVTLRCSSQSGHNTVSWYQQALGQGPQFIFQYYREEENGRGNFPPRFSGLQFPNYSSELNVNALELDDSALYLCASSWDHNSPLHFGNGTRLTVT.